This TCR beta chain was sequenced during a study of control samples from healthy donors and cancer patients. Per germline, CDR1 MGHDK and CDR2 SYGVNS. Trimming cost V 4 bases and J 2 bases; bases outside gene matches: 5. This CDR3 spans 15 amino acids. The data were produced by immunoSEQ multiplex PCR, yet TCRdb's version contains in-frame clones alone and is incomplete. There are over 55,000 clones in the sample; 75% to 95% occur only once, and 0.91% lies in the top ten. Sequencing was performed on PBMCs. The sequence came from a man in his thirties or forties with colorectal cancer. The chain has TRBV25-1 and TRBJ1-3; 7 bases are shared with TRBD1. This CDR3 is CASSAPGTAGNTIYF. The CDR3 nucleotides read TGTGCCAGCAGTGCCCCCGGGACAGCTGGAAACACCATATATTTT.